This TCR beta chain was documented in a study of blood T cell repertoires in COVID-19. Study details: Acute and convalescent COVID-19 samples came from the United States, Italy and Spain. PBMCs, B-cell-depleted T cells, or T cells provided the cDNA or gDNA that made up the material.

Living in 24 US areas, the participants were between roughly 18 and 89 years of age. Participants reported their clinical history, and cohort assignment relied on those reports. Per germline, CDR1 MNHEY and CDR2 SVGAGI. The CDR3 sequence is 14 residues long. J was trimmed by 4 bases and V by 5 bases; bases with no gene match: 4. TCRdb's table, derived via immunoSEQ multiplex PCR, lists solely in-frame clones and lacks some. The sample lists under 500,000 clones; around 90% were seen once. Material: PBMCs or T cells enriched from blood (not recorded which). The chain links TRBV6-5 to TRBJ1-5; TRBD1 matches 8 bases. The TCR originated in a woman younger than 35 with acute COVID-19. CDR3: CASSLRQGNQPQHF. The CDR3 DNA is TGTGCCAGCAGTCTACGACAGGGGAATCAGCCCCAGCATTTT.